This T cell receptor beta chain was captured by sequencing in a study of T-cell memory formation after mild COVID-19. Study-wide background: Each donor largely had its own TCR clusters.

Constant-segment primers and 5'RACE yielded cDNA libraries for TCR alpha and TCR beta, each carrying sample barcodes and UMIs. TCRdb fed the 5' RACE reads into MiXCR, producing one record per CDR3 protein. The sample lists more than 350,000 distinct CDR3 sequences, about 17% seen once, with 20% to 25% in the top ten. The V gene lost 1 base and the J gene lost 2 bases, with 16 bases spanning the gap. CDR1 LGHNA and CDR2 YSLEER come from the germline V gene. The CDR3 is 17 residues long. This TCR was recovered from a man between 18 and 29 years old who had mild COVID-19 (a few samples of this study predate the infection). Cell type and time point are not known. The V gene is TRBV4-3, the J gene TRBJ2-3; weak D call: TRBD2 (7 bases). Sample: PBMCs or a T cell subset sorted from them (not recorded which). The CDR3 spells CASSQVGWGGPTDTQYF. The CDR3 DNA sequence: TGCGCCAGCAGCCAAGTCGGGTGGGGGGGCCCCACAGATACGCAGTATTTT.